The 20 T cell receptor beta chains below were found in one sample sequenced in a study of PD-L1 blockade in urothelial cancer. Time point in this sample: peripheral blood 6 weeks after treatment start. Assay used: immunoSEQ multiplex PCR; TCRdb lists only in-frame clones, some missing. The repertoire has some 110,000 clones, roughly 90% of them found once; the top ten carry less than 4.5%. The input for sequencing was PBMCs, taken around atezolizumab (anti-PD-L1) treatment. These receptors originate from a man aged 55 to 70 with urothelial cancer.

This chain connects TRBV2 to TRBJ2-1, with D perhaps TRBD2 (6 bases). The CDR3 is 13 amino acids. Germline-derived CDR1 and CDR2 are SNHLY and FYNNEI. V was trimmed by 5 bases and J by 6 bases, leaving 11 bases between them. The CDR3 is CASSWDSGNEQFF. CDR3 DNA: TGTGCCAGCAGTTGGGACTCGGGCAATGAGCAGTTCTTC.

The chain links TRBV20-1 to TRBJ2-5; 10 bases agree with TRBD1. The CDR3 extends over 11 amino acids. Germline lookup yields CDR1 DFQATT and CDR2 SNEGSKA (reference sequence). This chain's CDR3 is CGGQGVETQYF. CDR3 DNA: TGCGGCGGACAGGGGGTAGAGACCCAGTACTTC.

The rearrangement joins TRBV19 to TRBJ1-1, with TRBD1 matching 8 bases. This CDR3 has 12 amino acids. V dropped 6 bases and J dropped 4; count of bases not matched to a gene: 1. Germline V gene sequence: CDR1 LNHDA, CDR2 SQIVND (reference sequence). The CDR3 sequence: CASSQGATEAFF. The CDR3 region has the DNA TGTGCCAGTAGCCAGGGGGCCACTGAAGCTTTCTTT.

The chain recombines TRBV11-1 with TRBJ1-1; possible D gene TRBD1, 6 bases. V gave up 7 bases and J gave up 2 bases, with 14 bases separating them. The CDR3 loop spans 14 amino acids. In germline, CDR1 is SGHAT, CDR2 FQDESV (reference sequence). CDR3 sequence reads: CASKKGTFNTEAFF. The CDR3 nucleotides read TGTGCCAGCAAAAAAGGGACATTCAACACTGAAGCTTTCTTT.

This sequence joins TRBV19 and TRBJ2-2; D is uncertain. CDR1 and CDR2 (germline): LNHDA, SQIVND (reference sequence). This CDR3 contains 14 residues. Trimming removed 2 bases from V and 7 bases from J, with 11 bases in between. The CDR3 sequence: CASSIYPPRGELFF. The CDR3 nucleotides read TGTGCCAGTAGTATATACCCCCCGCGCGGGGAGCTGTTTTTT.

This rearrangement joins TRBV5-1 to TRBJ1-2; D is perhaps TRBD1 (5 bases). V shed 0 bases and J shed 4 bases, with 7 bases lying between them. The CDR3 totals 13 residues. CDR1 and CDR2 from the germline V gene are SGHRS and YFSETQ. The CDR3 nucleotides read TGCGCCAGCAGCTTGGGACAGCTCTATGGCTACACCTTC. Its protein product is CASSLGQLYGYTF.

This rearrangement joins TRBV28 to TRBJ1-1, with D possibly matching TRBD1 (6 bases). V lost 4 bases and J lost 1, with 16 bases in between. Germline V CDR1 and CDR2: MDHEN, SYDVKM. The CDR3 totals 16 residues. CDR3 coding DNA: TGTGCCAGCAGTTCCCCTGCAGGGGCCTCGAACACTGAAGCTTTCTTT. Translation: CASSSPAGASNTEAFF.

This chain links TRBV18 with TRBJ2-7; D may be TRBD1 (5 bases). The ends were cut back, 2 bases at V and 7 bases at J, with 18 bases in the middle. Germline CDR1 and CDR2: KGHSH and LQKENI. This CDR3 has 15 amino acids. CDR3 DNA sequence: TGTGCCAGCTCACCAAAAAGGGAAGGACAAAGGGAGCAGTACTTC. The encoded protein is CASSPKREGQREQYF.

V is TRBV28 and J is TRBJ2-1; 10 nucleotides match TRBD2. Germline trimming cut 3 bases from V and 6 bases from J; bases unmatched to any gene: 2. CDR1 and CDR2 (germline): MDHEN, SYDVKM. The CDR3 sequence is 14 residues long. The CDR3 spells CASSFASGSNEQFF. CDR3 nucleotide sequence: TGTGCCAGCAGTTTTGCTAGCGGGAGCAATGAGCAGTTCTTC.

V and J are TRBV6-1 and TRBJ2-5; 8 bases agree with TRBD2. Germline CDR1 and CDR2: MNHNS and SASEGT. There are 16 residues in the CDR3. J gave up 4 bases and V 2 bases, and 9 bases lay outside the gene matches. The CDR3 bases are TGTGCCAGCAGTGAAATTGCGGGGGGTGGGTCAGAGACCCAGTACTTC. Translated, it gives CASSEIAGGGSETQYF.

The chain recombines TRBV18 with TRBJ1-2; TRBD1 matches 9 bases. Per the germline V gene, CDR1 is KGHSH and CDR2 is LQKENI. V shed 3 bases and J 8 bases; nucleotides not matched to a gene: 16. CDR3 length equals 17 residues. The CDR3 sequence: CASSPGQGRPGLDGYTF. CDR3 in DNA: TGTGCCAGCTCACCCGGACAGGGGCGGCCGGGTTTGGACGGCTACACCTTC. The complete variable domain, with remaining parts taken from reference TRBV18 and TRBJ1-2, reads NAGVMQNPRHLVRRRGQEARLRCSPMKGHSHVYWYRQLPEEGLKFMVYLQKENIIDESGMPKERFSAEFPKEGPSILRIQQVVRGDSAAYFCASSPGQGRPGLDGYTFGSGTRLTVV.

This clone was recorded a few times. The genes are TRBV5-1 and TRBJ2-5; 9 bases agree with TRBD2. V trimming: 1 base; J trimming: 5 bases; junction bases outside the gene matches: 6. Germline values: CDR1 SGHRS, CDR2 YFSETQ. The CDR3 is made up of 15 amino acids. In nucleotides, the CDR3 is TGCGCCAGCAGCTTGAGTAGCGGGAGAGGCGAGACCCAGTACTTC. It specifies CASSLSSGRGETQYF.

In DNA form, the CDR3 reads TGCAGCGTAAACACAGGGGGCAGCTATGGCTACACCTTC. Its translation: CSVNTGGSYGYTF. The chain combines TRBV29-1 with TRBJ1-2, with 9 bases fitting TRBD1. The ends lost 6 bases at V and 4 bases at J; junction bases unmatched: 6. Germline V lookup: CDR1 SQVTM, CDR2 ANQGSEA. There are 13 residues in the CDR3.

The chain has TRBV5-1 and TRBJ2-7; maybe TRBD1 (6 bases). V was clipped by 4 bases and J by 3 bases, with 17 bases between them. The germline V gene encodes CDR1 SGHRS and CDR2 YFSETQ. The CDR3 has 15 amino acids. CDR3 region: CASSEDRLTNYEQYF. CDR3 DNA: TGCGCCAGCAGCGAAGACAGGTTAACAAACTACGAGCAGTACTTC.

The V call is TRBV19, the J call TRBJ2-1; 12 bases map to TRBD1. Germline loops: CDR1 LNHDA, CDR2 SQIVND (reference sequence). The CDR3 covers 18 residues. The V gene end was trimmed by 6 bases and the J gene end by 4 bases; junction bases not matched to a gene: 13. Written as DNA, the CDR3 is TGTGCCAGTAGCCGGGACAGGGGGCGCATAGGGACGTACAATGAGCAGTTCTTC. This translates into CASSRDRGRIGTYNEQFF.

The rearrangement uses TRBV7-8 and TRBJ1-1, with TRBD1 identical over 8 bases. This CDR3 spans 17 amino acids. V lost 1 base, J lost 0 bases, and 7 bases stayed unmatched. CDR1 SGHVS and CDR2 FQNEAQ come from the germline V gene. CDR3: CASSLVTGGTMNTEAFF. DNA of the CDR3: TGTGCCAGCAGCTTAGTAACAGGGGGTACTATGAACACTGAAGCTTTCTTT. Supplemented by reference TRBV7-8 and TRBJ1-1, the full variable domain reads GAGVSQSPRYKVAKRGQDVALRCDPISGHVSLFWYQQALGQGPEFLTYFQNEAQLDKSGLPSDRFFAERPEGSVSTLKIQRTQQEDSAVYLCASSLVTGGTMNTEAFFGQGTRLTVV.

The gene calls are TRBV30 and TRBJ1-1, with D perhaps TRBD1 (6 bases). CDR1 and CDR2 from the germline V gene are GTSNPN and SVGIG (reference sequence). V lost 5 bases and J lost 10, with 20 bases in between. The length of the CDR3 is 13 residues. The CDR3 sequence: CAWYQGTRGGAFF. Written as DNA, the CDR3 is TGTGCCTGGTACCAGGGGACACGGGGGGGAGCTTTCTTT.

This clone was found once. V is TRBV7-2 and J is TRBJ2-7; TRBD2 aligns across 11 bases. The CDR3 extends over 19 amino acids. CDR1 is SGHTA, CDR2 FQGNSA, per germline. J gave up 0 bases and V 3 bases, and 13 bases lay outside the gene matches. The CDR3 sequence: CASSFPPRIAGGNSYEQYF. In DNA, the CDR3 is TGTGCCAGCAGCTTTCCTCCCCGAATAGCGGGGGGGAACTCCTACGAGCAGTACTTC.

The chain joins TRBV7-9 to TRBJ1-1; 7 bases map to TRBD1. The junction had 8 bases not matched to a gene; V was cut back by 6 bases and J by 1 base. Germline V lookup: CDR1 SEHNR, CDR2 FQNEAQ (reference sequence). The CDR3 extends over 15 amino acids. The CDR3 here is CASRPRGTENTEAFF. CDR3 DNA sequence: TGTGCCAGCAGGCCACGAGGGACAGAGAACACTGAAGCTTTCTTT.

Remarks on this clone: Different DNA sequences within this sample yield the same CDR3. The J gene is TRBJ2-5, the V gene TRBV5-1; D may be TRBD2 (7 bases). V lost 1 base, J lost 2 bases, and 12 bases lay in between. The CDR3 consists of 15 residues. In germline, CDR1 is SGHRS, CDR2 YFSETQ. The CDR3 loop is CASSLSGRGQETQYF. The CDR3 DNA is TGCGCCAGCAGCTTGTCTGGGAGGGGGCAAGAGACCCAGTACTTC.